This TCR beta chain was obtained from a study of cytomegalovirus exposure and HLA in healthy donors (dated by TCRdb to about 2017). With regard to the full study: According to an earlier analysis of several hundred of the donors, 150 million to 200 million T cells yielded some 120 million unique TCR beta sequences and approximately 280 Gb of sequence data. High-throughput TCR immunosequencing, statistical association of individual TCRs with disease status, and machine learning were combined to predict cytomegalovirus infection status. Across approximately 400 genotyped donors of the cohort, an average of roughly 200,000 unique TCR beta nucleotide sequences per donor were sequenced, and approximately 19% of those sequences were non-productive. A later genetic analysis took genome-wide SNP genotypes for about 65% of the 666 donors and used that subset as a discovery cohort. Every discovery cohort repertoire had been produced on one sequencing platform. A separate validation cohort of roughly 130 different subjects was used in addition to the roughly 670-subject first cohort. The number of typed donors differed by locus: about 629-630 for A, B, C, DRB1 and DQB1; 522 for DQA1; about 600 for DPA1; and 450 to 480 for DPB1. Rather than using new phenotypic data, the later analysis identified candidate immune exposures from TCR beta sequences and from how often those sequences occurred across donors. Donor age, sex, ethnicity and CMV serostatus were compiled alongside the repertoire data. The study aimed to test whether cataloging public T cell receptors could reveal signatures of past pathogen exposure. An earlier analysis of several hundred of the donors applied high-throughput TCR beta sequencing to assess whether each TCR beta V gene segment acted as functional or pseudogenic. The genetic ancestry cluster associated with self-reported Caucasian donors included over 80% of the 398 genotyped donors. The study used immunosequencing to profile the T cell repertoires of approximately 630 subjects and linked those repertoires to cytomegalovirus serostatus. An early release that covered some 630 HLA-typed donors contained approximately 300 gigabases of sequencing data and 70 million to 100 million unique TCR sequences. In a later analysis, previously published TCR beta repertoires from 600 to 850 donors were re-analyzed and high-resolution HLA genotyping was added so that TCR occurrence patterns could be studied. Both class I and class II loci were covered by HLA typing, at four-digit resolution. Several DR-DQ haplotypes were handled as single units for association and clustering because linkage in the cohort was strong. Overall study outcomes, separate from this receptor: In the study, roughly 160 TCR beta chains were listed as associated with cytomegalovirus. Linkage disequilibrium might explain the correlated functional status among segregating V segments, but an unknown experimental factor could not be excluded. Because some donors lacked HLA typing at each locus, the association tests relied only on the typed subset. Most TCR sequences were observed very rarely across donors, whereas some public TCRs were present in many individuals. Because counts were too low, roughly 16 rarely observed V segments, including chromosome 9 orphons, were excluded from the earlier analysis of roughly 580 of the donors. Compared with equally common non-associated chains, HLA-associated TCR beta chains in a later analysis were more clonally expanded and had lower generation probabilities. Cytomegalovirus status was reported to be diagnosed by the classifier with high specificity and sensitivity in both the original and validation cohorts. Broadly in line with IMGT annotations, most TCR beta V segments showed up in productive rearrangements about 90% or about 30% of the time in an earlier analysis of 587 of the donors. In this cohort, only TCR beta chains were sequenced, and detectable features were limited by the absence of alpha or paired-chain data. In vitro tests confirmed that a few of the cytomegalovirus-associated TCR beta chains recognize cytomegalovirus antigens. For the cohort, immune exposure information was limited to CMV serostatus. According to a later analysis, parvovirus B19, influenza, CMV and Epstein-Barr virus appeared linked to several top co-occurrence clusters. In a later analysis, TCR association rates were found to vary across HLA loci, with the most associated TCRs seen for DRB1 alleles and the fewest for HLA-C alleles. A later analysis found that most CMV-associated TCR beta chains appeared HLA-restricted, with HLA associations seemingly driven largely by CMV exposure. A later analysis associated about 17,000 TCR beta sequences with specific HLA alleles at a false discovery rate of 0.05. Some IMGT-functional V segments, including TRBV6-2 and TRBV6-3, could not be told apart with the 87-base-pair reads, so those segments were excluded. The authors suggested that the approach could potentially be generalized to other disease states and immunological phenotypes. A cluster of highly shared sequence variants was judged likely to be a technical artifact of the sequencing pipeline. Strong co-occurrence of HLA alleles, especially DR and DQ, made assigning TCR associations to individual alleles difficult. In a later genetic analysis, a missense DCLRE1C variant was associated with V-gene and J-gene trimming of TCR beta chains, and the association was replicated in an independent cohort. A further reported finding was that TCR beta sequences accurately predicted the HLA-A and HLA-B alleles for most subjects in the first cohort. Presence/absence analyses assumed roughly uniform sequencing depth across donors, an assumption that may not hold. Compared with the roughly 600-donor mean, donors in an Asian-associated ancestry cluster had fewer N-insertions in productive TCRs, according to a later genetic analysis.

The CDR1 and CDR2 encoded by the germline V gene (reference sequence) are MNHEY and SMNVEV. Trimming accounts for 3 bases at V and 2 bases at J, while the number of junction bases matched to no gene is 6. The CDR3 measures 15 amino acids from cysteine to phenylalanine. The kept DNA is CDR3 alone, 45 bases in frame from the first base. In total, over 600 healthy bone marrow donors made up the cohort. All cohort members were sampled while nominally healthy, although unrecorded immune exposures were likely present. The donor tested CMV seronegative and was one of the 352 seronegative cohort members. Every donor gave a peripheral blood sample, and the peripheral blood mononuclear cells from that sample were used for TCR beta sequencing. Genomic DNA was extracted from the blood cell samples with the Qiagen DNeasy Blood Extraction Kit. The method behind the library was the immunoSEQ multiplex PCR assay. The multiplex PCR relied on a mix of 60 forward primers for TCR Vbeta segments and 13 reverse primers for TCR Jbeta segments. The CDR3 region of rearranged TCR beta genes was amplified from genomic DNA by a multiplex PCR assay. Amplified TCR beta libraries were sequenced as 87-base-pair reads on the Illumina HiSeq System. For the original study's pipeline: A later analysis tallied around 87 million unique TCR beta chains across the roughly 610 repertoires, and approximately 9.9 million of those chains were shared by two or more donors. To remove PCR and sequencing errors, raw reads were error-corrected and collapsed into unique sequences using a nearest-neighbor algorithm that merged closely related sequences. Alignment of CDR3 sequences to IMGT reference sequences was used to assign V, D and J gene segments. For a sequence to be retained, at least a six-nucleotide match to both a V gene segment and a J gene segment was required. A rearrangement was called productive if the CDR3 had no stop codons and remained in frame with V and J, and every other rearrangement was called non-productive. CDR3 was defined according to IMGT convention as the region running from the second conserved V-encoded cysteine to the conserved J-encoded phenylalanine. The earlier analysis of approximately 500 of the donors excluded sequences that lacked an unambiguous match to a single V gene segment. An earlier analysis of several hundred of the donors classified V segments as functional when productive rearrangements were above 56.7% and as segregating when the standard deviation between donors was above 5%. A statistical classification framework was built for diagnosing cytomegalovirus status from the catalog of TCR beta chain sequences. A later analysis assigned V and J genes by comparing TCR nucleotide sequences with IMGT/GENE-DB human TR gene sequences. A later analysis assigned CDR3 sequences and most-parsimonious VDJ recombination scenarios with the TCRdist pipeline. A later analysis defined each TCR beta chain by its CDR3 amino acid sequence plus V-gene family, and excluded reads lacking a unique V-gene family. In a later analysis, 500 to 700 highly shared, low-generation-probability nucleotide sequences were removed to address suspected cross-contamination and a sequencing artifact. In a later analysis, a clonal expansion index for each public chain was calculated from normalized within-repertoire ranks of inferred template counts. Generation probabilities in a later analysis came from a VDJ recombination model fitted to out-of-frame rearrangements, and those results were checked against IGoR. A later analysis scored TCR-TCR, TCR-HLA and TCR-CMV co-occurrence with hypergeometric tests, applying a repertoire-size bias correction to TCR pairs. In a later analysis, false discovery rates were estimated by permuting HLA or CMV assignments 20 times. In a later analysis, co-occurring TCRs were grouped with DBSCAN, and TCRdist sequence similarity was added when clustering was performed within HLA-allele-positive subsets. Repertoires with fewer than 30,000 or more than 120,000 public chains were left out of co-occurrence clustering, as were about 5 repertoires with anomalous nucleotide sharing. TCRdb re-hosts the immuneACCESS table, in-frame sequences only. Its copies lack some clones; in the studies checked, an unresolved V gene accounts for under half of them, and the cause for the rest is not known. The DNA gave D and trimming, while V, J and clone size come from that table. The sample includes 130,000 or so clones, with roughly three quarters observed a single time. The top ten hold 0.94% of the sample.

A note on this clone: This clone's antigen is unknown. No base qualities exist here, and no much larger clone lies one base off it.

Material: PBMCs. The sequence was obtained from a woman aged 60-75 years in good health and CMV-seronegative. The rearrangement joined TRBV27 to TRBJ2-7; 8 central nucleotides agree with TRBD1. The nucleotide sequence is TGTGCCAGCAGTTTGGGGGGACAGGTAACCTACGAGCAGTACTTC. Translated, this is CASSLGGQVTYEQYF.